This TCR beta chain was identified in a study of blood T cell repertoires in COVID-19. CDR1 MNHEY and CDR2 SVGAGI come from the germline V gene. J gave up 6 bases and V 5 bases, and 9 bases lay outside the gene matches. The CDR3 totals 14 residues. As processed by the authors: The authors estimated nucleated cell counts from reference gene primer amplification. Profiled with immunoSEQ multiplex PCR; TCRdb holds only in-frame clones, not every one. V, J and clone size were drawn from that table, and D and trimming were deduced from the DNA. The table lists around 26,000 clones, 92% of them singletons. The sequencing input was peripheral blood. This receptor was taken from a human donor in a cohort sampled during active COVID-19. This chain joins TRBV6-5 and TRBJ1-2, with TRBD1 matching over 7 bases. This CDR3 is CASSTGVRRDGYTF. DNA of the CDR3: TGTGCCAGCAGTACAGGGGTGAGAAGAGATGGCTACACCTTC.